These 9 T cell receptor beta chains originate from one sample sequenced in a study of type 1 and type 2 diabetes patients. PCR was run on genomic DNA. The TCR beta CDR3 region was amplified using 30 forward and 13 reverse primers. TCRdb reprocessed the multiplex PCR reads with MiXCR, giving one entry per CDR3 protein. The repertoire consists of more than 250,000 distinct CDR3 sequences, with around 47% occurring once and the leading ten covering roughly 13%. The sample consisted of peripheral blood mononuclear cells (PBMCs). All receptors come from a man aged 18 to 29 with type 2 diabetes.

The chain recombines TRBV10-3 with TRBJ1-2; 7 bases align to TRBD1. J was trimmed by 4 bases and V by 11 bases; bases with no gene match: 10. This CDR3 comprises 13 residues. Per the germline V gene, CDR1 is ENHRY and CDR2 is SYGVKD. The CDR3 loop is CALRQGEIYGYTF. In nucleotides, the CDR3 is TGTGCCCTACGACAGGGTGAAATCTATGGCTACACCTTC.

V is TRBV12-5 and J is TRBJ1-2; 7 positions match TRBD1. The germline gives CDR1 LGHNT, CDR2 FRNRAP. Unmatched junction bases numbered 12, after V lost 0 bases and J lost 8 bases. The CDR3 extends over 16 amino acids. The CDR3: CASGLVLPTGKDGYTF. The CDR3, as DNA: TGTGCTAGTGGTTTGGTCCTCCCGACAGGGAAAGACGGCTACACCTTC. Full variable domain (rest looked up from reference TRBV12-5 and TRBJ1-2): DARVTQTPRHKVTEMGQEVTMRCQPILGHNTVFWYRQTMMQGLELLAYFRNRAPLDDSGMPKDRFSAEMPDATLATLKIQPSEPRDSAVYFCASGLVLPTGKDGYTFGSGTRLTVV.

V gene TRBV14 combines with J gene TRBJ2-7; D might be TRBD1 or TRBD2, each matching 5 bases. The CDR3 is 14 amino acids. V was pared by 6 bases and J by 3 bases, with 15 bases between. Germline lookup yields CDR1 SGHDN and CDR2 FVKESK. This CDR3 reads CASRPPGPFYEQYF. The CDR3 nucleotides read TGTGCCAGCAGGCCACCGGGACCTTTCTACGAGCAGTACTTC. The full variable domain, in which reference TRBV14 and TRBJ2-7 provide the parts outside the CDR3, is EAGVTQFPSHSVIEKGQTVTLRCDPISGHDNLYWYRRVMGKEIKFLLHFVKESKQDESGMPNNRFLAERTGGTYSTLKVQPAELEDSGVYFCASRPPGPFYEQYFGPGTRLTVT.

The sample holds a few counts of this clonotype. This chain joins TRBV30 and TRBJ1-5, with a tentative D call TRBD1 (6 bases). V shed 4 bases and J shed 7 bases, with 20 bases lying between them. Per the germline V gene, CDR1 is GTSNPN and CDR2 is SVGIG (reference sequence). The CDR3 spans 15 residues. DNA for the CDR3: TGTGCCTGGATGCTAAAAGGGGGGCAGGGGCAGCCCCAGCATTTT. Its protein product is CAWMLKGGQGQPQHF.

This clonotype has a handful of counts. The CDR3 DNA sequence: TGTGCCATCAGCCCTTCGGGGTGGCAGGAGGGCTACACCTTC. Translation: CAISPSGWQEGYTF. The rearrangement joins TRBV10-3 to TRBJ1-2, with D hard to call. Trimming removed 6 bases from V and 8 bases from J, with 19 bases in between. The CDR3 is made up of 14 amino acids. Germline V gene data show CDR1 as ENHRY and CDR2 as SYGVKD.

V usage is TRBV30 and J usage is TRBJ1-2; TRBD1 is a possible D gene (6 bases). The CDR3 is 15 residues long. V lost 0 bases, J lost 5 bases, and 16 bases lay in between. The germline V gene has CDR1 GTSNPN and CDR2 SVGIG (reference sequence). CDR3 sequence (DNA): TGTGCCTGGAGTGTACTAGGTGGCGGGACATATGGCTACACCTTC. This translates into CAWSVLGGGTYGYTF.

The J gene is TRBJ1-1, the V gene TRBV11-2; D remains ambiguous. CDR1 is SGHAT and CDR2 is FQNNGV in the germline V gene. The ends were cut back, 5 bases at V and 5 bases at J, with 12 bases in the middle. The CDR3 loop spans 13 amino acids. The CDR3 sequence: CASSPDGWTEAFF. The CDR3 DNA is TGTGCCAGCAGCCCAGACGGATGGACTGAAGCTTTCTTT.

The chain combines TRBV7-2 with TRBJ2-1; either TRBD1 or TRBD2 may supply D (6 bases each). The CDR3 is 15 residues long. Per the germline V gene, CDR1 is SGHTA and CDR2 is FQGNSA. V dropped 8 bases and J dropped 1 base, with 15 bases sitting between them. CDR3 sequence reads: CASRSGAGSYNEQFF. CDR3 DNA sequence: TGTGCCAGCCGCTCGGGGGCTGGTTCCTACAATGAGCAGTTCTTC.

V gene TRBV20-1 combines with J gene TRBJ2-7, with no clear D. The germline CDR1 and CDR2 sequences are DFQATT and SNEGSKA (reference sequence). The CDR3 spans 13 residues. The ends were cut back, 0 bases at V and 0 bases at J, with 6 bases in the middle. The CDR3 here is CSARDISSYEQYF. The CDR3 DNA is TGCAGTGCTAGAGATATTAGCTCCTACGAGCAGTACTTC.